The T cell receptor (beta chain) under discussion was sequenced for a study of T cells in Graves' hyperthyroidism and ophthalmopathy. About the research overall: Peripheral blood collection took place at initial diagnosis, before any treatment.

This clonotype was found a few times. Blood was sampled at initial diagnosis of hyperthyroidism, prior to onset of any ophthalmopathy symptoms. The V gene's germline CDR1 is LGHDT and CDR2 YNNKEL (reference sequence). Trimming shortened V by 1 base and J by 14 bases, and 21 bases separated the two germline ends. The CDR3 sequence is 15 residues long. What was amplified from RNA transcripts were TCR beta CDR3 regions. HTBI primers were used for first-round RT-PCR of the TCR CDR3. TCRdb called the multiplex PCR reads again in MiXCR, with one record for every CDR3 protein. Of fewer than 200,000 distinct CDR3 sequences listed, 8% to 9.5% are singletons.

Sample: blood. The genes are TRBV3-1 and TRBJ1-3, with D maybe TRBD1 (5 bases). The sequence was obtained from a woman aged 18 to 35 with Graves' hyperthyroidism that later progressed to Graves' ophthalmopathy. CDR3 in amino acids: CASSQGERTSRSLYF. CDR3 DNA sequence: TGTGCCAGCAGCCAAGGAGAGAGGACAAGCAGATCCTTATATTTT. The full variable domain, its missing parts supplied by reference TRBV3-1 and TRBJ1-3, is DTAVSQTPKYLVTQMGNDKSIKCEQNLGHDTMYWYKQDSKKFLKIMFSYNNKELIINETVPNRFSPKSPDKAHLNLHINSLELGDSAVYFCASSQGERTSRSLYFGEGSWLTVV.